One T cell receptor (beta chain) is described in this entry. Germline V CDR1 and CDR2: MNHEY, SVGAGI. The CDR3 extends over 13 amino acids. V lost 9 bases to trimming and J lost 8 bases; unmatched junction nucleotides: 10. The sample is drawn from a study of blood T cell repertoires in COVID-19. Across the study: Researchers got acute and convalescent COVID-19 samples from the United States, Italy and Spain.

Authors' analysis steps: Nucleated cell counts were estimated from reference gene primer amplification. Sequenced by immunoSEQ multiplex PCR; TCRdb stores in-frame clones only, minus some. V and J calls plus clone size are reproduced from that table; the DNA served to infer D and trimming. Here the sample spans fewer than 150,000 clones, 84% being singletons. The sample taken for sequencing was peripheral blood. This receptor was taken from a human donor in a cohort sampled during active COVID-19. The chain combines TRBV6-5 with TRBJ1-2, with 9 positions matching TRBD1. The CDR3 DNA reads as TGTGCCAGTTCGACCGGGACAGGGTTCGGCTACACCTTC. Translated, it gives CASSTGTGFGYTF.